Described below is a single T cell receptor (beta chain) sequence and its context. The data derive from a study of shared clonotypes between healthy human individuals. Positive CCR7 selection of CD45RO-negative cells yielded the naive CD8 cells, and terminally differentiated effector memory CD45RA+ cells were excluded. Only in-frame clones appear in the TCRdb table, and some are missing; sequencing was by immunoSEQ multiplex PCR. The sample lists approximately 590,000 clones, roughly 95% occurring once. CDR3 length equals 18 residues. The germline V gene encodes CDR1 SGHRS and CDR2 YFSETQ. Trimming took 0 bases from V and 4 from J, leaving 19 bases between them.

The sequencing input was naive CD8+ T cells sorted from blood. The receptor's source is a young woman in good health. The rearrangement links TRBV5-1 to TRBJ2-2; no clear D. DNA for the CDR3: TGCGCCAGCAGCTTGGCCGTGGGGTGGGATCGTGGCACCGGGGAGCTGTTTTTT. Protein: CASSLAVGWDRGTGELFF.